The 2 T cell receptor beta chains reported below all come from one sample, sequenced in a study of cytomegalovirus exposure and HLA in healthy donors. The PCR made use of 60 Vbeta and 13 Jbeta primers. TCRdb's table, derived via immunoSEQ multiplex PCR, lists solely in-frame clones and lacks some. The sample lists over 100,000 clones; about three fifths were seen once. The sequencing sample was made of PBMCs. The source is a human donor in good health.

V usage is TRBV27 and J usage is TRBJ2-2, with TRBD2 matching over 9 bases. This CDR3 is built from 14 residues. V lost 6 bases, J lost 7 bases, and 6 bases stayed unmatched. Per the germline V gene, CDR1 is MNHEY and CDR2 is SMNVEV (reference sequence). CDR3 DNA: TGTGCCAGCAGGGGCGGGAGGGTTAGCGGGGAGCTGTTTTTT. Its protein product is CASRGGRVSGELFF.

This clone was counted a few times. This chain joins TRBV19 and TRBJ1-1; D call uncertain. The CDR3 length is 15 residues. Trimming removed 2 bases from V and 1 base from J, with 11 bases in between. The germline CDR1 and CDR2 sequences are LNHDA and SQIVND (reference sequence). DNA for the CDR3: TGTGCCAGTAGTATATTACTAGGACGGAACACTGAAGCTTTCTTT. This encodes CASSILLGRNTEAFF.